This TCR beta chain stems from a study of shared clonotypes between healthy human individuals. Germline-derived CDR1 and CDR2 are SGHDT and YYEEEE. V was trimmed by 3 bases and J by 11 bases, leaving 12 bases between them. The length of the CDR3 is 12 residues. This clone was seen more than once but under ten times. The target antigen is unknown. Study-wide points: Sampling covered nothing but blood. Tissue TCR repertoires likely differ from those found in blood. Among the subsets, naive ones generally showed larger estimated richness than memory ones.

CD45RO negativity and positive selection for CCR7 defined naive CD8 cells, a population that excluded terminally differentiated effector memory CD45RA+ cells. Every subset had its genomic DNA shared out evenly among several immunoSEQ plates. Produced via immunoSEQ multiplex PCR; TCRdb's table is partial and in-frame only. The sample shows about 2.1 million clones, around 93% of them seen only once. The chain has TRBV5-6 and TRBJ1-5; D is unclear. The sample was naive CD8+ T cells from PBMCs. The source of this sequence is a man younger than 30 in good health. Some clones in this sample may be carry-over from other donors' samples. The CDR3 DNA follows: TGTGCCAGCAGCTACGGCTCTATGACCCAGCATTTT. Its protein is CASSYGSMTQHF.